Each of the 29 T cell receptor beta chains below was sequenced from the same sample in a study of cytomegalovirus exposure and HLA in healthy donors. PCR employed 60 Vbeta and 13 Jbeta primers. Sequencing was performed with immunoSEQ multiplex PCR; in TCRdb, only in-frame clones are kept and a portion is missing. The sample carries about 100,000 clones, 65% to 80% recorded once. The material sequenced was PBMCs. The receptor set was obtained from a woman in her 50s in good health and CMV-seropositive.

This clone was observed a handful of times. The chain employs TRBV6-5 and TRBJ1-2, with TRBD1 matching over 9 bases. J lost 4 bases, V lost 4 bases, and 10 bases had no gene match. The CDR3 has 16 residues. The V gene's germline CDR1 is MNHEY and CDR2 SVGAGI. CDR3 region: CASSFPGQGWAYGYTF. The CDR3, as DNA: TGTGCCAGCAGTTTTCCGGGACAGGGATGGGCCTATGGCTACACCTTC.

This clone came up a few times. The gene calls are TRBV6-5 and TRBJ1-3; 7 nucleotides agree with TRBD1. Trimming at V came to 10 bases and at J to 2 bases, leaving 11 bases not matched to a gene. CDR1 and CDR2 from the germline V gene are MNHEY and SVGAGI. CDR3 length: 15 residues. Written as DNA, the CDR3 is TGTGCCACCCGAACCACAGGGGTCACTGGAAACACCATATATTTT. This codes for CATRTTGVTGNTIYF.

This sequence joins TRBV6-1 and TRBJ1-2; 8 nucleotides match TRBD1. The V gene end was trimmed by 4 bases and the J gene end by 5 bases; junction bases not matched to a gene: 6. The CDR3 totals 14 residues. The V gene's germline CDR1 is MNHNS and CDR2 SASEGT. The chain's CDR3 is CASSGQGHRYGYTF. The DNA for the CDR3 is TGTGCCAGCAGTGGACAGGGGCATAGGTATGGCTACACCTTC.

CDR3: CASSSPGTSGSNTGELFF. CDR3 DNA: TGTGCCAGCAGCTCTCCCGGGACTAGCGGGTCGAACACCGGGGAGCTGTTTTTT. V is TRBV7-9 and J is TRBJ2-2; 12 bases map to TRBD2. The CDR3 covers 18 residues. Germline assignment: CDR1 SEHNR and CDR2 FQNEAQ (reference sequence). V shed 4 bases, J shed 0 bases, and the junction held 6 bases outside the gene matches.

The V gene is TRBV19, the J gene TRBJ1-2, with TRBD1 identical over 7 bases. Trimming removed 4 bases from V and 4 bases from J; junction bases left unmatched: 9. This CDR3 is 15 amino acids long. Germline V gives CDR1 LNHDA, CDR2 SQIVND (reference sequence). DNA for the CDR3: TGTGCCAGTAGTACCCGACAGGGAGGCCCCTATGGCTACACCTTC. Protein: CASSTRQGGPYGYTF.

This chain uses TRBV7-9 with TRBJ2-7, with TRBD2 identical over 7 bases. The length of the CDR3 is 14 residues. Germline V CDR1 and CDR2: SEHNR, FQNEAQ (reference sequence). V lost 5 bases, J lost 2 bases, and 6 bases stayed unmatched. CDR3 residues: CASSRGAGAYEQYF. The CDR3 bases are TGTGCCAGCAGCCGTGGGGCGGGAGCCTACGAGCAGTACTTC.

The chain carries TRBV9 and TRBJ1-1, with unresolved D. Trimming removed 3 bases at V and 7 bases at J, with 13 bases between. Germline loops: CDR1 SGDLS, CDR2 YYNGEE. The CDR3 has 13 residues. The CDR3 is CASSDLPAGEAFF. The DNA for the CDR3 is TGTGCCAGCAGCGATCTTCCCGCGGGTGAAGCTTTCTTT.

The rearrangement links TRBV5-1 to TRBJ1-1; 11 bases align to TRBD1. V shed 0 bases and J 1 base; nucleotides not matched to a gene: 11. Germline values: CDR1 SGHRS, CDR2 YFSETQ. The CDR3 totals 19 residues. The CDR3 nucleotides are TGCGCCAGCAGCTTGGCTAGATGGGGACAGGGGGGGACGAACACTGAAGCTTTCTTT. Translation: CASSLARWGQGGTNTEAFF.

The chain uses TRBV7-8 and TRBJ1-5; 9 bases align to TRBD1. Germline loops: CDR1 SGHVS, CDR2 FQNEAQ. The CDR3 consists of 15 residues. V dropped 5 bases and J dropped 6; count of bases not matched to a gene: 8. The CDR3 DNA reads as TGTGCCAGCAGCCCGAGGACAGGGGAGGTTCAGCCCCAGCATTTT. Its protein is CASSPRTGEVQPQHF.

The gene calls are TRBV11-1 and TRBJ2-2; TRBD2 aligns across 9 bases. The V and J ends lost 2 bases and 6 bases, in that order; junction bases with no gene match: 4. From germline, CDR1 is SGHAT and CDR2 FQDESV (reference sequence). This CDR3 spans 15 amino acids. CDR3 sequence: CASSLLLAGPGELFF. The CDR3 DNA is TGTGCCAGCAGCTTATTGCTAGCGGGACCCGGGGAGCTGTTTTTT.

The rearrangement links TRBV29-1 to TRBJ1-1; no clear D. The CDR3 length is 14 residues. Between the trimmed V and J ends, which lost 7 bases and 1 base, there was a span of 16 bases. Germline lookup yields CDR1 SQVTM and CDR2 ANQGSEA. CDR3 amino acids: CSAARGRGNTEAFF. The CDR3 coding sequence is TGCAGCGCCGCACGGGGTCGGGGGAACACTGAAGCTTTCTTT. Supplemented by reference TRBV29-1 and TRBJ1-1, the full variable domain reads SAVISQKPSRDICQRGTSLTIQCQVDSQVTMMFWYRQQPGQSLTLIATANQGSEATYESGFVIDKFPISRPNLTFSTLTVSNMSPEDSSIYLCSAARGRGNTEAFFGQGTRLTVV.

This sequence joins TRBV11-2 and TRBJ2-6, with 9 nucleotides matching TRBD1. The CDR3 runs 18 residues. The germline V gene has CDR1 SGHAT and CDR2 FQNNGV. J lost 0 bases, V lost 5 bases, and 8 bases had no gene match. CDR3 sequence: CASSQGTGRGSGANVLTF. Written as DNA, the CDR3 is TGTGCCAGCAGCCAGGGGACAGGGCGGGGCTCTGGGGCCAACGTCCTGACTTTC.

This clone was counted a few times. The genes are TRBV14 and TRBJ1-1; no reliable D call. This CDR3 region has 11 residues. Trimming took off 3 bases at V and 11 bases at J, with 10 bases between the two ends. Germline CDR1 reads SGHDN; CDR2 reads FVKESK. CDR3 nucleotide sequence: TGTGCCAGCAGCCACAATCAGGTCGCTTTCTTT. Translation gives CASSHNQVAFF.

The chain employs TRBV19 and TRBJ1-1, with a possible D match to TRBD1 (5 bases). CDR3 size: 13 residues. V lost 3 bases and J 7 bases, leaving 12 bases between the germline ends. Per germline, CDR1 LNHDA and CDR2 SQIVND (reference sequence). The CDR3 region is CASSISGGREAFF. CDR3 DNA: TGTGCCAGTAGTATTTCGGGGGGTCGTGAAGCTTTCTTT. Drawing the rest from reference TRBV19 and TRBJ1-1, the complete variable domain is DGGITQSPKYLFRKEGQNVTLSCEQNLNHDAMYWYRQDPGQGLRLIYYSQIVNDFQKGDIAEGYSVSREKKESFPLTVTSAQKNPTAFYLCASSISGGREAFFGQGTRLTVV.

This clone has just a few counts. The CDR3 region has the DNA TGTGCCAGCAGTTCGCGACAGGGTGAGGGTGATGAAAAACTGTTTTTT. Translation gives CASSSRQGEGDEKLFF. The J gene is TRBJ1-4, the V gene TRBV2; 7 bases line up with TRBD1. Germline lookup yields CDR1 SNHLY and CDR2 FYNNEI. The trim removed 5 bases at V and 6 bases at J, leaving 12 bases unmatched. The CDR3 runs to 16 residues.

The V call is TRBV9, the J call TRBJ2-5; 7 positions agree with TRBD2. Germline assignment: CDR1 SGDLS and CDR2 YYNGEE. The CDR3 totals 14 residues. Trimming cost V 3 bases and J 11 bases; bases outside gene matches: 13. The CDR3 coding sequence is TGTGCCAGCAGCGGAGCGGGACCGGGCGGGGAGCAGTACTTC. This sequence encodes CASSGAGPGGEQYF.

The CDR3 DNA follows: TGTGCCAGCAGCTTCGCAGGGAATTTGAAGAAACTGTTTTTT. Protein: CASSFAGNLKKLFF. The chain is built from TRBV7-2 and TRBJ1-4, with D tentatively TRBD1 (5 bases). Trimming removed 3 bases from V and 11 bases from J, with 16 bases in between. CDR1 is SGHTA, CDR2 FQGNSA, per germline. The CDR3 extends over 14 amino acids.

The CDR3, as DNA: TGTGCCAGCAGTTCAGGGGGCCGGACTGAAGCTTTCTTT. It translates to CASSSGGRTEAFF. The V call is TRBV6-1, the J call TRBJ1-1; 8 bases are a match to TRBD1. After removal of 5 bases from V and 5 bases from J, the junction contained 4 bases not matched to a gene. Germline V lookup: CDR1 MNHNS, CDR2 SASEGT. This CDR3 is 13 amino acids long.

This chain joins TRBV7-9 and TRBJ1-4, with D possibly matching TRBD1 (5 bases). The V end lost 3 bases, the J end lost 7 bases, and 12 bases lay between the germline ends. Germline V gene sequence: CDR1 SEHNR, CDR2 FQNEAQ (reference sequence). The CDR3 loop spans 14 amino acids. The CDR3 spells CASSLSQGFEKLFF. The CDR3 DNA reads TGTGCCAGCAGCTTGTCCCAGGGATTTGAAAAACTGTTTTTT. Supplemented by reference TRBV7-9 and TRBJ1-4, the full variable domain reads DTGVSQNPRHKITKRGQNVTFRCDPISEHNRLYWYRQTLGQGPEFLTYFQNEAQLEKSRLLSDRFSAERPKGSFSTLEIQRTEQGDSAMYLCASSLSQGFEKLFFGSGTQLSVL.

In this sample, this clone turned up once. This rearrangement joins TRBV6-1 to TRBJ2-6; 7 nucleotides match TRBD1. This CDR3 comprises 15 residues. In germline, CDR1 is MNHNS, CDR2 SASEGT. Trimming took 2 bases from V and 3 from J; bases not matched to a gene: 1. CDR3: CASSETGVGANVLTF. CDR3 coding DNA: TGTGCCAGCAGTGAAACAGGGGTTGGGGCCAACGTCCTGACTTTC.

This sequence joins TRBV7-3 and TRBJ1-1; D is undetermined. The CDR3 spans 13 residues. Trimming removed 1 base at V and 5 bases at J, with 8 bases between. Germline CDR1 SGHTA, CDR2 FQGTGA. The DNA for the CDR3 is TGTGCCAGCAGCTTAAGTTACCGGACTGAAGCTTTCTTT. Amino acid sequence: CASSLSYRTEAFF.

J is TRBJ2-3 and V is TRBV10-1; D gene unclear. Germline V gives CDR1 WNHNN, CDR2 SYGVQD (reference sequence). V was cut by 5 bases and J by 3 bases, with 6 bases left in between. CDR3 length: 12 residues. The CDR3 here is CASSRATDTQYF. CDR3 in DNA: TGCGCCAGCAGTCGAGCTACAGATACGCAGTATTTT.

The CDR3 sequence: CASSFFELQPQHF. CDR3 nucleotides: TGTGCCAGCAGCTTCTTTGAGCTTCAGCCCCAGCATTTT. The chain employs TRBV2 and TRBJ1-5; D not resolved. Trimming left V 6 bases short and J 6 bases short, with 12 bases between. Germline CDR1 reads SNHLY; CDR2 reads FYNNEI. The CDR3 runs to 13 residues.

This clone has a single count. This chain links TRBV5-1 with TRBJ1-3; TRBD1 matches 9 bases. Trimming at V came to 3 bases and at J to 2 bases, leaving 3 bases not matched to a gene. The CDR3 is made up of 15 amino acids. In germline, CDR1 is SGHRS, CDR2 YFSETQ. CDR3: CASSWTGEAGNTIYF. In DNA form, the CDR3 reads TGCGCCAGCAGCTGGACAGGGGAAGCTGGAAACACCATATATTTT.

The genes are TRBV19 and TRBJ2-3; D not resolved. The CDR3 has 13 amino acids. With 5 bases removed from V and 6 bases from J, the gap between germline ends came to 12 bases. Germline CDR1 LNHDA, CDR2 SQIVND (reference sequence). CDR3 sequence (DNA): TGTGCCAGTAGTCCCGTAACAACGGATACGCAGTATTTT. Protein sequence: CASSPVTTDTQYF.

The V call is TRBV14, the J call TRBJ2-2, with 11 bases aligning to TRBD2. Germline CDR1 and CDR2: SGHDN and FVKESK. V was pared by 0 bases and J by 0 bases, with 9 bases of the junction left unmatched. This CDR3 region has 20 residues. CDR3 amino acids: CASSQETKLAGVTNTGELFF. The CDR3, as DNA: TGTGCCAGCAGCCAAGAGACCAAACTAGCGGGAGTGACGAACACCGGGGAGCTGTTTTTT.

This clone was counted only a few times. The V gene is TRBV5-8, the J gene TRBJ2-7; 9 bases match TRBD1. This CDR3 comprises 13 residues. In germline, CDR1 is SGHTS, CDR2 YDEGEE. V gave up 3 bases and J gave up 5 bases; unmatched junction bases: 3. CDR3 region: CASSSDRGDEQYF. CDR3 bases: TGTGCCAGCAGCTCTGACAGGGGGGACGAGCAGTACTTC. The complete variable domain, with remaining parts taken from reference TRBV5-8 and TRBJ2-7, reads EAGVTQSPTHLIKTRGQQATLRCSPISGHTSVYWYQQALGLGLQFLLWYDEGEERNRGNFPPRFSGRQFPNYSSELNVNALELEDSALYLCASSSDRGDEQYFGPGTRLTVT.

The chain joins TRBV15 to TRBJ2-7; TRBD1 might be the D (6 bases). CDR1 is LNHNV and CDR2 is YYDKDF in the germline V gene (reference sequence). The CDR3 runs to 13 residues. Between the trimmed V and J ends, which lost 4 bases and 4 bases, there was a span of 11 bases. The CDR3 protein is CATSTARGYEQYF. CDR3 sequence (DNA): TGTGCCACCAGCACCGCCAGGGGATACGAGCAGTACTTC.

This chain joins TRBV6-6 and TRBJ2-3, with D maybe TRBD1 (5 bases). The CDR3 is made up of 15 amino acids. V dropped 7 bases and J dropped 0 bases, with 14 bases sitting between them. Looked up from germline, CDR1 is MNHNY and CDR2 is SVGAGI (reference sequence). As DNA, the CDR3 is TGTGCCAGCATAGGACAATTTAGTAGCACAGATACGCAGTATTTT. Its protein is CASIGQFSSTDTQYF.